This T cell receptor (beta chain) stems from a study of blood T cell repertoires in COVID-19 (TCRdb year 2020). In the study overall: The collaborator samples originated in the United States, Italy and Spain and spanned the acute and convalescent phases of COVID-19. The prospective study material was composed of cDNA or gDNA derived from T cells, B-cell-depleted T cells, or PBMCs. The dataset comprised deeply sampled blood TCRbeta repertoires from subjects exposed to, actively infected with, or recovered from COVID-19. The repertoires were released in a freely available public database meant as a resource for research on the immune response to SARS-CoV-2. Samples came from the ongoing ImmuneRACE study (first 160 participants) plus 1,254 subjects from 6 global collaborators. Sample metadata almost always included a de-identified subject ID, COVID-19 status, age in years and sex. Where available, HLA class I and class II types were taken from metadata supplied by the sample provider and were not determined by assay-based typing.

Study-wide findings and limitations: How much clinical and demographic metadata was included differed by source and by participant, and the metadata was provided uncurated.

Of note for this clone: Its antigen is still unknown. Base-call qualities are not available, and no considerably larger clone is one nucleotide away.

Each collaborating institution followed its own protocols to collect whole blood in K2EDTA tubes. For TCRbeta analysis, collaborators shipped samples as frozen whole blood, isolated PBMCs, or DNA extracted from either of those sample types. The V end gives up 5 bases and the J end 2 bases, leaving 8 bases in the junction not matched to a gene. CDR1 and CDR2 were assigned from the germline V gene as SNHLY and FYNNEI. From the cysteine through the phenylalanine, the CDR3 covers 17 amino acids. Only CDR3 DNA remains: 51 bases, in frame from the first base. The immunoSEQ Assay, a bias-controlled multiplex PCR, was used to amplify TCRbeta CDR3 regions from genomic DNA. The authors processed their data as follows. Within the assay, amplification of reference gene primers was used to estimate how many nucleated cells each sample contained. Sequence reads were collapsed and filtered to measure the absolute abundance of every unique TCRbeta CDR3 rearrangement. For each sample, productive Simpson clonality was calculated by taking the square root of Simpson's diversity index across productive rearrangements. TCRdb carries this immuneACCESS record with in-frame sequences only. Its versions omit some clonotypes, under half of them owing to an unresolved V gene in the studies checked, with the rest unexplained. The DNA gave D and trimming, while V, J and clone size come from that table. This sample holds 60,000 to 90,000 clones; 70% to 90% were observed only once. Around 5.1% of the sample is taken by the ten largest.

The clonotype was recovered from a woman older than 75 with active or convalescent COVID-19. Sequencing used peripheral blood. The rearranged segments are TRBV2 and TRBJ2-2, and 10 junction bases match TRBD1. For the CDR3, the sequence is CASSPDRTGGNTGELFF. The sequenced DNA: TGTGCCAGCAGTCCCGATCGGACAGGGGGTAACACCGGGGAGCTGTTTTTT.